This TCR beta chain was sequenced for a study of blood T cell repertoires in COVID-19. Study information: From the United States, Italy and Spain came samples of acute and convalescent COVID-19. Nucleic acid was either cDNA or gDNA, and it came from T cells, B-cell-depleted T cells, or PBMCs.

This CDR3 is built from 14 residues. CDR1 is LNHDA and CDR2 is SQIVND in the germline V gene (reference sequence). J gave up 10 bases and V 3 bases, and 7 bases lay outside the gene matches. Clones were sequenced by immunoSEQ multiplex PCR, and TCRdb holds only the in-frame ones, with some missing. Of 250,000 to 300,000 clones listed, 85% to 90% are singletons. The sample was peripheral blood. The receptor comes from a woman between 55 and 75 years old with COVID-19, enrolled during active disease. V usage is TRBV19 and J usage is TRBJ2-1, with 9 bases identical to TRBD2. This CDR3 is CASSILAGGWEQFF. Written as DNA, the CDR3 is TGTGCCAGTAGTATCCTCGCGGGGGGGTGGGAGCAGTTCTTC.